A single sample gave rise to the 23 T cell receptor beta chains below, sequenced in a study of shared clonotypes between healthy human individuals. The method was immunoSEQ multiplex PCR; TCRdb's version includes in-frame clones alone and lacks a portion of them. The sample records about 1 million clones, more than 60% being singletons. The sample comprised memory CD4+ T cells sorted from blood. As to subset: CD45RA-negative fraction. The receptor set was obtained from a man aged 18 to 30 in good health.

This clone showed up just a few times. This chain uses TRBV9 with TRBJ1-6, with a tentative D call TRBD1 (5 bases). This CDR3 contains 14 residues. V dropped 2 bases and J dropped 13 bases, with 16 bases sitting between them. CDR1 is SGDLS, CDR2 YYNGEE, per germline. The CDR3 protein is CASSVHDSLPPLHF. The DNA of the CDR3 is TGTGCCAGCAGCGTGCACGACAGCCTTCCTCCCCTCCACTTT.

V and J are TRBV27 and TRBJ2-3, with 14 bases identical to TRBD2. V shed 4 bases, J shed 3 bases, and the junction held 3 bases outside the gene matches. The CDR3 totals 16 residues. Germline CDR1 and CDR2: MNHEY and SMNVEV (reference sequence). For the CDR3, the DNA is TGTGCCAGCAGTTCTGGACTAGCGGGAGGAACAGATACGCAGTATTTT. Its protein is CASSSGLAGGTDTQYF.

The chain couples TRBV30 to TRBJ1-3; D is unclear. CDR3 length equals 13 residues. Germline V gives CDR1 GTSNPN, CDR2 SVGIG (reference sequence). Between the trimmed V and J ends, which lost 1 base and 2 bases, there was a span of 6 bases. CDR3 bases: TGTGCCTGGAGTGGCTTGGCTGGAAACACCATATATTTT. Translated: CAWSGLAGNTIYF. Combining the CDR3 with reference TRBV30 and TRBJ1-3 gives the whole variable domain SQTIHQWPATLVQPVGSPLSLECTVEGTSNPNLYWYRQAAGRGLQLLFYSVGIGQISSEVPQNLSASRPQDRQFILSSKKLLLSDSGFYLCAWSGLAGNTIYFGEGSWLTVV.

The chain links TRBV7-9 to TRBJ2-1, with D perhaps matching TRBD2 (5 bases). The germline CDR1 and CDR2 sequences are SEHNR and FQNEAQ (reference sequence). This CDR3 contains 15 residues. Trimming shortened V by 5 bases and J by 8 bases, and 19 bases separated the two germline ends. The CDR3 region has the DNA TGTGCCAGCAGCCCCTGGACTGGAGATCGGGATGAGCAGTTCTTC. Protein: CASSPWTGDRDEQFF.

This rearrangement joins TRBV30 to TRBJ2-2, with a weak D call TRBD1 (5 bases). The CDR3 is 13 residues long. The V and J ends lost 3 bases and 5 bases respectively, with 10 bases between them. Per the germline V gene, CDR1 is GTSNPN and CDR2 is SVGIG (reference sequence). For the CDR3, the DNA is TGTGCCTGGAGAATCCAGGGAACCGGGGAGCTGTTTTTT. Translating it yields CAWRIQGTGELFF.

The chain is built from TRBV29-1 and TRBJ2-7; D gene ambiguous. The V gene's germline CDR1 is SQVTM and CDR2 ANQGSEA. The ends were cut back, 5 bases at V and 0 bases at J, with 11 bases in the middle. This CDR3 is 13 amino acids long. The CDR3 DNA sequence: TGCAGCGTTCTGATCGGTAACTCCTACGAGCAGTACTTC. Translated: CSVLIGNSYEQYF.

Only one count was recorded for this clone. This sample also contains other DNA sequences that code for the same CDR3. The rearrangement links TRBV6-1 to TRBJ1-5; unclear D gene. Trimming stripped 2 bases from V and 2 bases from J, with 10 bases between. The CDR3 is 15 residues long. Germline V gene lookup returns CDR1 MNHNS and CDR2 SASEGT. CDR3 sequence: CASSELGGGNQPQHF. CDR3 coding DNA: TGTGCCAGCAGTGAATTGGGTGGAGGCAATCAGCCCCAGCATTTT.

The gene calls are TRBV30 and TRBJ1-2; D remains unclear. Germline CDR1 reads GTSNPN; CDR2 reads SVGIG (reference sequence). The CDR3 sequence is 11 residues long. V was pared by 3 bases and J by 8 bases, with 10 bases between. DNA for the CDR3: TGTGCCTGGAGAAGGACTGGGGGCTACACCTTC. Amino acids: CAWRRTGGYTF.

This sequence joins TRBV28 and TRBJ1-5, with TRBD1 matching 8 bases. V trimming: 2 bases; J trimming: 3 bases; junction bases outside the gene matches: 9. The CDR3 length is 17 residues. Germline CDR1 is MDHEN and CDR2 is SYDVKM. CDR3 sequence reads: CASSLTLAGGNNQPQHF. In nucleotides, the CDR3 is TGTGCCAGCAGTTTAACCCTGGCAGGGGGCAACAATCAGCCCCAGCATTTT.

The rearrangement uses TRBV30 and TRBJ1-6; D gene unclear. Germline V gives CDR1 GTSNPN, CDR2 SVGIG (reference sequence). Trimming left V 3 bases short and J 5 bases short, with 8 bases between. The CDR3 spans 13 residues. CDR3 coding DNA: TGTGCCTGGAGAAGTCTCAATAATTCACCCCTCCACTTT. This encodes CAWRSLNNSPLHF.

The chain joins TRBV9 to TRBJ1-1; D ambiguous. Germline CDR1 SGDLS, CDR2 YYNGEE. The germline V and J ends were trimmed by 1 base and 2 bases, with 12 bases remaining between them. The CDR3 has 15 amino acids. For the CDR3, the DNA is TGTGCCAGCAGCGTATCCGGGCAGTCCAACACTGAAGCTTTCTTT. Its translation is CASSVSGQSNTEAFF.

This clone was counted a few times. This sequence joins TRBV19 and TRBJ1-1; no clear D gene. V was pared by 3 bases and J by 4 bases, with 9 bases between. From germline, CDR1 is LNHDA and CDR2 SQIVND (reference sequence). The CDR3 has 13 residues. The CDR3 DNA follows: TGTGCCAGTAGTATCCCGCGGGTCACTGAAGCTTTCTTT. Its translation is CASSIPRVTEAFF.

The chain recombines TRBV5-6 with TRBJ2-7; maybe TRBD2 (5 bases). Germline CDR1 SGHDT, CDR2 YYEEEE. V dropped 1 base and J dropped 5 bases, with 13 bases sitting between them. This CDR3 comprises 14 residues. The CDR3 sequence is CASSLPREEDEQYF. In DNA, the CDR3 is TGTGCCAGCAGCTTGCCGAGGGAAGAGGACGAGCAGTACTTC.

The chain has TRBV5-4 and TRBJ2-3; D is perhaps TRBD2 (7 bases). This CDR3 has 14 residues. Per the germline V gene, CDR1 is SGHNT and CDR2 is YYREEE (reference sequence). Trimming left V 5 bases short and J 1 base short, with 11 bases between. This chain's CDR3 is CASRPGGRTDTQYF. Here the CDR3 DNA reads TGTGCCAGCAGGCCGGGGGGCCGCACAGATACGCAGTATTTT.

This clone has only a few counts. The chain has TRBV6-1 and TRBJ1-2; D may be TRBD1 (6 bases). Trimming took off 5 bases at V and 8 bases at J, with 15 bases between the two ends. The germline V gene has CDR1 MNHNS and CDR2 SASEGT. This CDR3 spans 13 amino acids. The CDR3: CASSTDRYEGYTF. In nucleotides, the CDR3 is TGTGCCAGCAGTACGGACAGATACGAGGGCTACACCTTC.

The CDR3 bases are TGTGCCAGCAGCAAATTGGGGGTCCCACAAGAGACCCAGTACTTC. Translated: CASSKLGVPQETQYF. The J gene is TRBJ2-5, the V gene TRBV21-1. TRBV21-1 is a pseudogene locus. CDR3 length: 15 amino acids.

This chain links TRBV7-9 with TRBJ2-5, with a possible D match to TRBD1 (6 bases). Per the germline V gene, CDR1 is SEHNR and CDR2 is FQNEAQ (reference sequence). The CDR3 has 14 residues. The V end lost 6 bases, the J end lost 2 bases, and 13 bases lay between the germline ends. The DNA for the CDR3 is TGTGCCAGCAGTTTCAACAGGGATCAAGAGACCCAGTACTTC. Its translation: CASSFNRDQETQYF.

This chain uses TRBV30 with TRBJ2-1; TRBD1 matches at 7 bases. Germline loops: CDR1 GTSNPN, CDR2 SVGIG (reference sequence). CDR3 size: 14 residues. The ends lost 5 bases at V and 7 bases at J; junction bases unmatched: 11. The CDR3 here is CAWVHPGQTNEQFF. CDR3 in DNA: TGTGCCTGGGTTCATCCGGGACAGACTAATGAGCAGTTCTTC.

J is TRBJ2-7 and V is TRBV6-1, with D possibly matching TRBD1 (6 bases). V dropped 8 bases and J dropped 1 base, with 9 bases sitting between them. CDR3 length: 12 amino acids. Germline V lookup: CDR1 MNHNS, CDR2 SASEGT. The CDR3 region is CASWGQSYEQYF. For the CDR3, the DNA is TGTGCCAGCTGGGGGCAATCCTACGAGCAGTACTTC.

V usage is TRBV12-5 and J usage is TRBJ1-4, with 9 bases identical to TRBD1. The CDR3 is 14 residues long. The germline V gene has CDR1 LGHNT and CDR2 FRNRAP. With 5 bases clipped from V and 6 bases from J, the junction kept 4 bases outside the gene matches. The CDR3 coding sequence is TGTGCTAGTGGTCCGGGACAGGGCCATGAAAAACTGTTTTTT. Amino acid sequence: CASGPGQGHEKLFF. Supplemented by reference TRBV12-5 and TRBJ1-4, the full variable domain reads DARVTQTPRHKVTEMGQEVTMRCQPILGHNTVFWYRQTMMQGLELLAYFRNRAPLDDSGMPKDRFSAEMPDATLATLKIQPSEPRDSAVYFCASGPGQGHEKLFFGSGTQLSVL.

The V call is TRBV18, the J call TRBJ2-1; the match to TRBD2 covers 9 bases. Germline CDR1 KGHSH, CDR2 LQKENI. CDR3 length: 16 residues. The junction had 1 base not matched to a gene; V was cut back by 1 base and J by 0 bases. The CDR3 coding sequence is TGTGCCAGCTCACCACTAGCGGGGGCCTCCTACAATGAGCAGTTCTTC. Protein product: CASSPLAGASYNEQFF.

This clone came up once. The chain combines TRBV30 with TRBJ2-5, with D maybe TRBD1 (6 bases). Between the trimmed V and J ends, which lost 0 bases and 4 bases, there was a span of 15 bases. CDR1 is GTSNPN, CDR2 SVGIG, per germline (reference sequence). This CDR3 spans 15 amino acids. CDR3 sequence (DNA): TGTGCCTGGAGTGTAGGGGCAGGGGCTGTAGAGACCCAGTACTTC. It specifies CAWSVGAGAVETQYF.

Only a few counts were recorded for this clone. The germline gene is not matched at one end of the junction; a read error may be the cause. The chain combines TRBV2 with TRBJ1-1; D unresolved. Germline CDR1 SNHLY, CDR2 FYNNEI. This CDR3 region has 15 residues. The CDR3: CASNELDKPNTEAFF. In nucleotides, the CDR3 is TGTGCCAGCAATGAACTTGACAAGCCGAACACTGAAGCTTTCTTT. Variable domain in full (rest from reference TRBV2 and TRBJ1-1): EPEVTQTPSHQVTQMGQEVILRCVPISNHLYFYWYRQILGQKVEFLVSFYNNEISEKSEIFDDQFSVERPDGSNFTLKIRSTKLEDSAMYFCASNELDKPNTEAFFGQGTRLTVV.